This T cell receptor (beta chain) comes out of a study of cytomegalovirus exposure and HLA in healthy donors (TCRdb year 2017). Background on the whole study: A later analysis indicated that the 90 to 150 validation repertoires were generated on the platform also employed for the approximately 670 repertoires of the first cohort. The study aimed to test whether signatures of past pathogen exposure could be identified by cataloging public T cell receptors. A separate validation cohort of approximately 130 different subjects was used in addition to the roughly 700-subject first cohort. High-throughput TCR immunosequencing, statistical association of individual TCRs with disease status, and machine learning were combined to predict cytomegalovirus infection status. General findings and caveats noted by the study authors: Most TCR sequences were seen in very few donors, while some public TCRs were found in many individuals. In vitro tests confirmed that three of the cytomegalovirus-associated TCR beta chains recognize cytomegalovirus antigens. A total of roughly 160 TCR beta chains were listed by the study as associated with cytomegalovirus. Cytomegalovirus status was reported to be diagnosed by the classifier with high specificity and sensitivity in both the original and validation cohorts. Of the cluster scores, approximately 95% were above 0 in a later analysis, which found that TCRs clustered in the first cohort also tended to co-occur in the roughly 130 validation repertoires. According to the authors, the approach could potentially be generalized to other disease states and immunological phenotypes. All 120 repertoires were used to score co-occurrence in the validation cohort in a later analysis, because that analysis had no HLA typing for the cohort.

Library generation was performed with the immunoSEQ multiplex PCR assay. In the source study's methods: A statistical classification framework was built for diagnosing cytomegalovirus status from the catalog of TCR beta chain sequences. The table comes from immuneACCESS by way of TCRdb, which keeps in-frame sequences with V and J called. Part of the clones is missing from these tables; in studies checked, under half for an unresolved V gene and the rest for unknown reasons. D and trimming come from the DNA, and the V and J calls and clone size come from that table. Present in this sample are over 100,000 clones, roughly 86% of which were seen just once. The ten top clones hold approximately 3.5% of the sample. Donors formed part of the validation cohort, which comprised 120 or so subjects and was distinct from the first cohort of several hundred subjects. This clone was observed once. Its cognate antigen has yet to be identified. No much larger clone exists at a distance of one base, and base qualities are not known.

Sequences SGHRS (CDR1) and YFSETQ (CDR2) are obtained from the germline V gene. Measured from the cysteine to the phenylalanine, the CDR3 is 13 residues long. Only CDR3 DNA is held: 39 bases, read in frame from base 1. V was cut back by 5 bases and J by 5 bases, leaving a gap of 12 bases between them. The receptor chain draws on TRBV5-1 and TRBJ2-3; tentative D gene TRBD2, with 7 bases matching. The sample comprised PBMCs. The clonotype was recovered from a man younger than 45 in good health and CMV-seronegative. The nucleotide sequence reads TGCGCCAGCAGGAGGGGGGGCGAAGATACGCAGTATTTT. Translated, it gives CASRRGGEDTQYF.